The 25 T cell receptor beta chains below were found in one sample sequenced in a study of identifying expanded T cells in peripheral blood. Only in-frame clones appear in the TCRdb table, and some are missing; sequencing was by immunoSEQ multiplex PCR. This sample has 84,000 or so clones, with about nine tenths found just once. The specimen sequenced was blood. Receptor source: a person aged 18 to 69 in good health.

In DNA form, the CDR3 reads TGTGCCAGCAGCCAAGAGATCCATCTCGAGCAGTACTTC. Protein product: CASSQEIHLEQYF. V is TRBV14 and J is TRBJ2-7; D gene unclear. With 0 bases removed from V and 6 bases from J, the gap between germline ends came to 9 bases. Germline CDR1 SGHDN, CDR2 FVKESK. This CDR3 comprises 13 residues.

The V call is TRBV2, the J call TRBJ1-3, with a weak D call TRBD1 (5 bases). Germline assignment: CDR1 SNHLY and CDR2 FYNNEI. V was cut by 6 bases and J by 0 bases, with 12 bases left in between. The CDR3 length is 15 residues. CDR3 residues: CASRTAGTSGNTIYF. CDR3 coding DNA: TGTGCCAGCAGGACCGCCGGGACCTCTGGAAACACCATATATTTT.

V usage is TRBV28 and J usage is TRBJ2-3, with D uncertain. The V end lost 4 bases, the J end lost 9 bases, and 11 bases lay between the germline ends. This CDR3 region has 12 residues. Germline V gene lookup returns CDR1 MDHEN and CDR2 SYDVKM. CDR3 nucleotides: TGTGCCAGCAGTTCCGCTATCGGAACGCAGTATTTT. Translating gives CASSSAIGTQYF.

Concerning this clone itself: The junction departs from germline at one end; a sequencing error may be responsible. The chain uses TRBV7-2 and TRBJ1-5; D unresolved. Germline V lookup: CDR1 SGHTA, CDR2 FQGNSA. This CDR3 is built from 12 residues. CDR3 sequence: CASSSPNRPQHF. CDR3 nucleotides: TGTGCCAGCAGCTCGCCCAATCGGCCCCAGCATTTT.

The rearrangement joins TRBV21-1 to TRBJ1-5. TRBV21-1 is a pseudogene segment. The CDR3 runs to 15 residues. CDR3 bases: TGTGCCAGCAGCCTCGGGACTCACGTTGGTCAGCCCCAGCATTTT. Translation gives CASSLGTHVGQPQHF.

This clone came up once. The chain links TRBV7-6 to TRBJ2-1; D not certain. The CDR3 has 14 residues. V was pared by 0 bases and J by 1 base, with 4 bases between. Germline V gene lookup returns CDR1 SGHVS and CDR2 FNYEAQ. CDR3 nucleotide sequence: TGTGCCAGCAGCTTAGCGGGATCCTACAATGAGCAGTTCTTC. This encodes CASSLAGSYNEQFF.

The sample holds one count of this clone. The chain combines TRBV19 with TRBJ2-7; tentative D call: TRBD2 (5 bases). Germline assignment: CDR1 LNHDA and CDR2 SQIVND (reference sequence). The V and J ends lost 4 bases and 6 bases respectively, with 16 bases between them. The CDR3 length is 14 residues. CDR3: CASSRGSEGSEQYF. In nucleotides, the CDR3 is TGTGCCAGTAGTAGGGGATCCGAGGGTTCCGAGCAGTACTTC.

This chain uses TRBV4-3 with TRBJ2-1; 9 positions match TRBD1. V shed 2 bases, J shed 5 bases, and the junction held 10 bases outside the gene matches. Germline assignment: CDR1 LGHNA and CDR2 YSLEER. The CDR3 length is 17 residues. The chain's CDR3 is CASSQRVDRGVDNEQFF. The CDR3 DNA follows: TGCGCCAGCAGCCAAAGAGTAGACAGGGGGGTCGACAATGAGCAGTTCTTC.

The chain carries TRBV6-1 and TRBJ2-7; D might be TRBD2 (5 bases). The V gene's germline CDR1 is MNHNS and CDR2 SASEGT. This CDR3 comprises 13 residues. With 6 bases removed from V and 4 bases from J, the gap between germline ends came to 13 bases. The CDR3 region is CASSPTTTYEQYF. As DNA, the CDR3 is TGTGCCAGCAGCCCGACTACTACTTACGAGCAGTACTTC.

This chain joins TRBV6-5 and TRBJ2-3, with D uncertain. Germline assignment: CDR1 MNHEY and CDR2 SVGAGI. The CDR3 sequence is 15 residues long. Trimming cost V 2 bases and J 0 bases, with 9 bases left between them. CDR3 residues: CASSYMAASTDTQYF. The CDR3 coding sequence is TGTGCCAGCAGTTACATGGCGGCTAGCACAGATACGCAGTATTTT.

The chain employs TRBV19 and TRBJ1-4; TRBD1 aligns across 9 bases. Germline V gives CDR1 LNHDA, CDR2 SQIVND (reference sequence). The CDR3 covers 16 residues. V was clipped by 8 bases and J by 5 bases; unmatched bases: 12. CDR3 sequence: CASGKVLGQGNEKLFF. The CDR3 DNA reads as TGTGCCAGTGGTAAAGTACTAGGACAGGGGAATGAAAAACTGTTTTTT.

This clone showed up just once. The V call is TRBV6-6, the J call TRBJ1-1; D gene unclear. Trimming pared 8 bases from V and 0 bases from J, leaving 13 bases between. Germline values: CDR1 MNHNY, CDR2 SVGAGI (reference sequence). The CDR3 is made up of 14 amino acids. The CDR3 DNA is TGTGCCAGCCGTAGTTGGGTTGTGAACACTGAAGCTTTCTTT. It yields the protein CASRSWVVNTEAFF.

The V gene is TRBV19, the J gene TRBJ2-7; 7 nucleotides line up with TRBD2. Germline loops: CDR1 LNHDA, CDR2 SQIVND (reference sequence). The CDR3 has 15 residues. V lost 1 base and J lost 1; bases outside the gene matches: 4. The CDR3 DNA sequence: TGTGCCAGTAGTATAGCGTCTAGCGGATCCTACGAGCAGTACTTC. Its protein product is CASSIASSGSYEQYF.

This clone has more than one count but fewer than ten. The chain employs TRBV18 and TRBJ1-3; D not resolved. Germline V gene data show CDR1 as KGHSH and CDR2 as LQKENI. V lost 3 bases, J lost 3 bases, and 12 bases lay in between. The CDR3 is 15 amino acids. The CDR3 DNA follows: TGTGCCAGCTCACCGGGAGCTCGAAGTGGAAACACCATATATTTT. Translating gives CASSPGARSGNTIYF.

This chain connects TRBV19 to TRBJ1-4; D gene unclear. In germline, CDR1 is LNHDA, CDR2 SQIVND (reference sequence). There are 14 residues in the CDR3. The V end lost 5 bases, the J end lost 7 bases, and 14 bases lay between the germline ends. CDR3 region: CASSYRALGEKLFF. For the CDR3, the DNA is TGTGCCAGTAGTTATAGGGCCTTGGGTGAAAAACTGTTTTTT. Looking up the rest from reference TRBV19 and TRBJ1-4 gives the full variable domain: DGGITQSPKYLFRKEGQNVTLSCEQNLNHDAMYWYRQDPGQGLRLIYYSQIVNDFQKGDIAEGYSVSREKKESFPLTVTSAQKNPTAFYLCASSYRALGEKLFFGSGTQLSVL.

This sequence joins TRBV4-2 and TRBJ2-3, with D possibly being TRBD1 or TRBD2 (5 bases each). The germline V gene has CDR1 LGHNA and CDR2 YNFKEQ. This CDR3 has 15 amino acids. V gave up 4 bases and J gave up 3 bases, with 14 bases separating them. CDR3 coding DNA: TGTGCCAGCAGCCTCGGTCGGGACGGGACAGATACGCAGTATTTT. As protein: CASSLGRDGTDTQYF.

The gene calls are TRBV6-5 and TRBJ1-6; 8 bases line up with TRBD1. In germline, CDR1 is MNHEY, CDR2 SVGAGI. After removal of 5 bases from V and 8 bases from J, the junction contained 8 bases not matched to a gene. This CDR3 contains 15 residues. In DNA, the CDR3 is TGTGCCAGCAGTATCCAGGGACAGGAGTATTCACCCCTCCACTTT. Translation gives CASSIQGQEYSPLHF.

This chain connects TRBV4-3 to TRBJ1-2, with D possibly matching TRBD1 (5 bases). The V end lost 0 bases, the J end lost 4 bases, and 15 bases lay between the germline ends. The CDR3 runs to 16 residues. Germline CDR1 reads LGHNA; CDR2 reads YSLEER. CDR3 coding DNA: TGCGCCAGCAGCCAAGATGCAGGCGCAGGGCCCTATGGCTACACCTTC. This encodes CASSQDAGAGPYGYTF.

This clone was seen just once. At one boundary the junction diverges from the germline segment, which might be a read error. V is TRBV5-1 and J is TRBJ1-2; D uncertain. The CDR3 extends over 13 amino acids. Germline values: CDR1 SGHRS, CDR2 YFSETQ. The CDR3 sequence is CASSLMADGSWAF. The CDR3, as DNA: TGCGCCAGCAGCTTGATGGCCGACGGCAGTTGGGCCTTC.

CDR3 DNA sequence: TGTGCCAGCAGTGGCACCGGGGAGCTGTTTTTT. Encoded protein: CASSGTGELFF. The V call is TRBV6-5, the J call TRBJ2-2; D remains unclear. In germline, CDR1 is MNHEY, CDR2 SVGAGI. The CDR3 totals 11 residues. V was pared by 5 bases and J by 4 bases, with 2 bases between.

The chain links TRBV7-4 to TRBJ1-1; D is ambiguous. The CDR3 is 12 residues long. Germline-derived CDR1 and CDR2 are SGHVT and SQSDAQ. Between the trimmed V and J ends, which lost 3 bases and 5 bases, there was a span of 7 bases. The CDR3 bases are TGTGCCAGCAGCTTTGGGGAAACTGAAGCTTTCTTT. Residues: CASSFGETEAFF.

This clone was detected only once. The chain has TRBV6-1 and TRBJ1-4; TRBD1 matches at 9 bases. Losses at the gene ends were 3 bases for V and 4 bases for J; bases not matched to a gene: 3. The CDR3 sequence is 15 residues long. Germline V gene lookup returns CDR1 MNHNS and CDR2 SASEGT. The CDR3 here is CASSEGTGYNEKLFF. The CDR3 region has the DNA TGTGCCAGCAGTGAGGGGACAGGGTATAATGAAAAACTGTTTTTT.

The CDR3 bases are TGTGCCAGTAGTATTGGTGGGGCGTACACCGGGGAGCTGTTTTTT. As protein: CASSIGGAYTGELFF. The chain joins TRBV19 to TRBJ2-2; D possibly corresponds to TRBD1 (5 bases). This CDR3 has 15 residues. Trimming stripped 3 bases from V and 3 bases from J, with 11 bases between. Germline CDR1 LNHDA, CDR2 SQIVND (reference sequence).

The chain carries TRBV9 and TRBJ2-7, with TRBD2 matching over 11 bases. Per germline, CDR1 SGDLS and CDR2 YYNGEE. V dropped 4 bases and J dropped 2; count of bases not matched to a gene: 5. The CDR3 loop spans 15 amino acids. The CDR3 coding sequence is TGTGCCAGCAGCCCACGACTAGCGGGGACCTACGAGCAGTACTTC. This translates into CASSPRLAGTYEQYF.

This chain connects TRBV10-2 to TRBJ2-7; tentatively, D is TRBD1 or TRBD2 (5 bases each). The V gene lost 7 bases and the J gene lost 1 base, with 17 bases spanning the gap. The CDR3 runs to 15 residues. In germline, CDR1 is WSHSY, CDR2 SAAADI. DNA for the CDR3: TGCGCCAGCAAGTTCGGGGCACTTTTATCCTACGAGCAGTACTTC. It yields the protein CASKFGALLSYEQYF.